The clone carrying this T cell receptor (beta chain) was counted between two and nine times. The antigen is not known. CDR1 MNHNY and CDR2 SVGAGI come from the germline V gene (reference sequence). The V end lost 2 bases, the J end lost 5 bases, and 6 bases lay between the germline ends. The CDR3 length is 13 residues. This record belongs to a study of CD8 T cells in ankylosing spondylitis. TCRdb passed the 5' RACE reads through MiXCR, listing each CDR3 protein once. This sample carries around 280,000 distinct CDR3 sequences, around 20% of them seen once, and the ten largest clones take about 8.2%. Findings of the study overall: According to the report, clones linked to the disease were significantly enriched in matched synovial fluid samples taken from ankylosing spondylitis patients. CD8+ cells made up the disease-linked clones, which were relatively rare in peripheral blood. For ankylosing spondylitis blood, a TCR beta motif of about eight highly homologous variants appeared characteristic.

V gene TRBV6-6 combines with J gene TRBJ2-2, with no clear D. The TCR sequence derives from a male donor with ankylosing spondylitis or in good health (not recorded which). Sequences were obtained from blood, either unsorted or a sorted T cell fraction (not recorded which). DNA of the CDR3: TGTGCCAGCAGTTACACCGAGACCGGGGAGCTGTTTTTT. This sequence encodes CASSYTETGELFF.